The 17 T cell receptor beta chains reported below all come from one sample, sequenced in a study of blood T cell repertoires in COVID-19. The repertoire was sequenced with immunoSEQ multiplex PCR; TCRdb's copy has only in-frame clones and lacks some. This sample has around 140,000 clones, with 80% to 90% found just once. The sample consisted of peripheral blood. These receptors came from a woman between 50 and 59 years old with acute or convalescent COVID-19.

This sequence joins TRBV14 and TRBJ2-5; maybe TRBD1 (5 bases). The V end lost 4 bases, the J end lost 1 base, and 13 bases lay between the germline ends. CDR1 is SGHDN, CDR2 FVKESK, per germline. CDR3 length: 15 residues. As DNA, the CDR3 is TGTGCCAGCAGCCCATTTCGACAGCCCCAAGAGACCCAGTACTTC. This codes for CASSPFRQPQETQYF.

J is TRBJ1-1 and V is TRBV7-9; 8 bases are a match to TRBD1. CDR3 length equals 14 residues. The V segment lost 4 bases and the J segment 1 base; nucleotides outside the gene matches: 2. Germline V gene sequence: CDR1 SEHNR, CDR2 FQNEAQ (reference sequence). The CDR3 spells CASSSGTGNTEAFF. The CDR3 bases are TGTGCCAGCAGCTCAGGGACAGGGAACACTGAAGCTTTCTTT.

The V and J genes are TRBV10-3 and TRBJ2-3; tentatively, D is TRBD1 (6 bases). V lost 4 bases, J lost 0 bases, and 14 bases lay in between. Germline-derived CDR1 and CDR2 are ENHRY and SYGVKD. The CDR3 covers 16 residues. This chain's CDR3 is CAISVGASFSTDTQYF. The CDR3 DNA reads TGTGCCATCAGTGTGGGGGCTAGCTTTAGCACAGATACGCAGTATTTT.

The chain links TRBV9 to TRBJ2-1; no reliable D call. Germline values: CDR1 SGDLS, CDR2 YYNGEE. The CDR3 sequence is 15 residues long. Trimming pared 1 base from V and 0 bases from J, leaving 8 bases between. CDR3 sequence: CASSVHWSSYNEQFF. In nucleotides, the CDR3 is TGTGCCAGCAGCGTACACTGGAGCTCCTACAATGAGCAGTTCTTC.

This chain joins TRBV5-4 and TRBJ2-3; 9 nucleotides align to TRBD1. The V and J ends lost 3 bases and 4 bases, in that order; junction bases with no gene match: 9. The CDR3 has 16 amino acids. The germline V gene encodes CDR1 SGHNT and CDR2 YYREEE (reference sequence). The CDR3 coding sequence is TGTGCCAGCAGCTGGGGTAGTGGACAGGGGCCAGATACGCAGTATTTT. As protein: CASSWGSGQGPDTQYF.

The CDR3 DNA reads TGTGCCAGCAGCCAAATAGATCGACAGGCGGCCTACGAGCAGTACTTC. This translates into CASSQIDRQAAYEQYF. The chain has TRBV5-5 and TRBJ2-7; TRBD1 might be the D (6 bases). V lost 4 bases to trimming and J lost 2 bases, with 19 bases between them. CDR3 size: 16 residues. Germline V gene data show CDR1 as SGHKS and CDR2 as YYEKEE (reference sequence). The entire variable domain, with the rest obtained from reference TRBV5-5 and TRBJ2-7, is as follows: DAGVTQSPTHLIKTRGQQVTLRCSPISGHKSVSWYQQVLGQGPQFIFQYYEKEERGRGNFPDRFSARQFPNYSSELNVNALLLGDSALYLCASSQIDRQAAYEQYFGPGTRLTVT.

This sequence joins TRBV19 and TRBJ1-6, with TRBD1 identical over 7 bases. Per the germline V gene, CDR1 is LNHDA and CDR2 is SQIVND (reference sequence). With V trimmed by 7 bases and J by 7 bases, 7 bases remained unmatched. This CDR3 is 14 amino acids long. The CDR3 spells CASKLGTENSPLHF. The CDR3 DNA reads TGTGCCAGTAAACTCGGGACAGAGAATTCACCCCTCCACTTT.

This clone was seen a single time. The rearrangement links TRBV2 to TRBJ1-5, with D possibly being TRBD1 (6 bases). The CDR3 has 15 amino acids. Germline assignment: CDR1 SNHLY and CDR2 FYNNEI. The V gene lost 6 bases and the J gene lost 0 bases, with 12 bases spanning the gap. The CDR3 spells CASRNGGPSNQPQHF. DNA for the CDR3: TGTGCCAGCAGGAACGGGGGGCCTAGCAATCAGCCCCAGCATTTT.

In DNA form, the CDR3 reads TGTGCCAGCAGCCCTCCGACTAGTCAGGATGAGCAGTTCTTC. This sequence encodes CASSPPTSQDEQFF. The rearrangement uses TRBV9 and TRBJ2-1; tentative D call: TRBD2 (6 bases). The length of the CDR3 is 14 residues. Trimming cost V 4 bases and J 8 bases, with 16 bases left between them. In germline, CDR1 is SGDLS, CDR2 YYNGEE.

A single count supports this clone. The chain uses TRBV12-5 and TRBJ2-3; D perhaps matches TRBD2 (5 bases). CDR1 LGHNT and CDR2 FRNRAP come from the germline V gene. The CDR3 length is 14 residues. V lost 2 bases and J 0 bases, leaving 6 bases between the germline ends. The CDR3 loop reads CASGLPGSTDTQYF. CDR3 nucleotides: TGTGCTAGTGGTTTGCCGGGGAGCACAGATACGCAGTATTTT.

The CDR3 region has the DNA TGTGCCAGCAGATTCGGGGGTTCCTACGAGCAGTACTTC. Amino acid sequence: CASRFGGSYEQYF. The chain combines TRBV28 with TRBJ2-7, with D maybe TRBD2 (6 bases). Germline V gene sequence: CDR1 MDHEN, CDR2 SYDVKM. CDR3 length: 13 residues. Trimming stripped 6 bases from V and 1 base from J, with 10 bases between.

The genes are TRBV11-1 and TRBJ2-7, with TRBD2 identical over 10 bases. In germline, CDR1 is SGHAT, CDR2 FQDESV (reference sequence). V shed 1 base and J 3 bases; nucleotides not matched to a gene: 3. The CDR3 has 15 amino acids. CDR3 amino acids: CASSLGGTSDYEQYF. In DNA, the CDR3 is TGTGCCAGCAGCTTAGGTGGGACTAGCGACTACGAGCAGTACTTC.

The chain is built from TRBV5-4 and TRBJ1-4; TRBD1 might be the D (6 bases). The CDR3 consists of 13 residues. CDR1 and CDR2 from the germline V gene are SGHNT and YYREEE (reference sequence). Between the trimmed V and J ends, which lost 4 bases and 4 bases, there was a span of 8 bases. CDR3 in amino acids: CASSQGNNEKLFF. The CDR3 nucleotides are TGTGCCAGCAGCCAGGGGAATAATGAAAAACTGTTTTTT.

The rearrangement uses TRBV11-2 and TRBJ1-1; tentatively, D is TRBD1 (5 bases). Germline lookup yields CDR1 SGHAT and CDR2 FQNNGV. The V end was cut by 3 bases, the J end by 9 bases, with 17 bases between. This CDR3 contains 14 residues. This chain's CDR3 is CASSLGVGTGKAFF. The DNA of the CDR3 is TGTGCCAGCAGCTTGGGCGTTGGGACTGGAAAAGCTTTCTTT.

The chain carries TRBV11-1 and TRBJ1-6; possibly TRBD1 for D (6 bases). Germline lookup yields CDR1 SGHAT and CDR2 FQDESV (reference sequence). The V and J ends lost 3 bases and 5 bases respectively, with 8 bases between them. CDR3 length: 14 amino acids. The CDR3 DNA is TGTGCCAGCAGCTTGACAGGCCATAATTCACCCCTCCACTTT. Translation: CASSLTGHNSPLHF.

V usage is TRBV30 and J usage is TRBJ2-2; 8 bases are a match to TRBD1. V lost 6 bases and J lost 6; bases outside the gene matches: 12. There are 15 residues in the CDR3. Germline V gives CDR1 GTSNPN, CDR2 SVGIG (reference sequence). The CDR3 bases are TGTGCCTGTATCAAACCACCGACAGGGGCCGGGGAGCTGTTTTTT. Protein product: CACIKPPTGAGELFF.

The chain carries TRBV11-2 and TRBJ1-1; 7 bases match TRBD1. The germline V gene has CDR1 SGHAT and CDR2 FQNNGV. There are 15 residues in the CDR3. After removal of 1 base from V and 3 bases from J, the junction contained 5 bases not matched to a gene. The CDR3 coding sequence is TGTGCCAGCAGCTTAGGCGGGACAGCAGACACTGAAGCTTTCTTT. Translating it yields CASSLGGTADTEAFF.